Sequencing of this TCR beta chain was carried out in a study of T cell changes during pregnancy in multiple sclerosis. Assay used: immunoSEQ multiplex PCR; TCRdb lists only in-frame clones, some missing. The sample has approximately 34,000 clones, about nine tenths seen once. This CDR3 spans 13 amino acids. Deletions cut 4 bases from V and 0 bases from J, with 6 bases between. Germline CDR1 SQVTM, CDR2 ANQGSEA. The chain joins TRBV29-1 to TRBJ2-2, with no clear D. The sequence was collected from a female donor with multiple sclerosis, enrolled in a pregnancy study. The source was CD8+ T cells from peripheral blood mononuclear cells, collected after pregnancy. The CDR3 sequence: CSVAGSNTGELFF. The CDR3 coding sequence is TGCAGCGTTGCAGGTTCGAACACCGGGGAGCTGTTTTTT.